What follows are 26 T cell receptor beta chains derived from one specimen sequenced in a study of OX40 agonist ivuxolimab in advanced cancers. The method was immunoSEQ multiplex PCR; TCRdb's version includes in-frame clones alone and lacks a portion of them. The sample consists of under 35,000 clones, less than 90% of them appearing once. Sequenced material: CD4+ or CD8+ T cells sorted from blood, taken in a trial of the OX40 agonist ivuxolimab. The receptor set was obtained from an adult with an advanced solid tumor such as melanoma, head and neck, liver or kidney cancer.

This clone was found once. CDR3 loop: CASSLDPSSTDTQYF. The CDR3 nucleotides are TGTGCCAGCAGCTTGGATCCGAGTAGCACAGATACGCAGTATTTT. V usage is TRBV5-4 and J usage is TRBJ2-3; no firm D call. CDR1 is SGHNT and CDR2 is YYREEE in the germline V gene (reference sequence). V was pared by 0 bases and J by 0 bases, with 8 bases between. CDR3 length: 15 residues. The full variable domain, rest sourced from reference TRBV5-4 and TRBJ2-3, is ETGVTQSPTHLIKTRGQQVTLRCSSQSGHNTVSWYQQALGQGPQFIFQYYREEENGRGNFPPRFSGLQFPNYSSELNVNALELDDSALYLCASSLDPSSTDTQYFGPGTRLTVL.

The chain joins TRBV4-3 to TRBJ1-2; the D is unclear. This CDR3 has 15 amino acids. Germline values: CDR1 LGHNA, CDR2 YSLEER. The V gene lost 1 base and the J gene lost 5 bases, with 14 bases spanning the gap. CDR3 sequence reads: CASSQVLTATYGYTF. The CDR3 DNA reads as TGCGCCAGCAGCCAAGTTCTTACAGCCACTTATGGCTACACCTTC.

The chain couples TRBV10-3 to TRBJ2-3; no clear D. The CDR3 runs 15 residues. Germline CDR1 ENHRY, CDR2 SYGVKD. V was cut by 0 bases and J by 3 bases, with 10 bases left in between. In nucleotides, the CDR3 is TGTGCCATCAGTGAGTCTGGCCAGGTGACAGATACGCAGTATTTT. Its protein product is CAISESGQVTDTQYF.

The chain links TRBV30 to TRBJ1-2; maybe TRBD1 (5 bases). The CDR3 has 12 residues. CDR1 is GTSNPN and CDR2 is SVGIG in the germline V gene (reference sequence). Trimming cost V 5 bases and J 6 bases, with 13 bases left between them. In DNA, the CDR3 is TGTGCCTGGGAATCTCGGGGGAATGGCTACACCTTC. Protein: CAWESRGNGYTF.

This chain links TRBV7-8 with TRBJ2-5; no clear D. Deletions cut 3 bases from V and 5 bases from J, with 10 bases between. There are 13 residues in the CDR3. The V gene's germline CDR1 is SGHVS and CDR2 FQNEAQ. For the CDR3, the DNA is TGTGCCAGCAGCTTGGGCCCGAGGGAGACCCAGTACTTC. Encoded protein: CASSLGPRETQYF.

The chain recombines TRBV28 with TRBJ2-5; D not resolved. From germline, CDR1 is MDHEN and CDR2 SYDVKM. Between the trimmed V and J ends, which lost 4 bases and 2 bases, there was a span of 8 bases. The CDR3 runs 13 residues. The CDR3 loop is CASSSLGQETQYF. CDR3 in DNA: TGTGCCAGCAGTTCGCTCGGTCAAGAGACCCAGTACTTC.

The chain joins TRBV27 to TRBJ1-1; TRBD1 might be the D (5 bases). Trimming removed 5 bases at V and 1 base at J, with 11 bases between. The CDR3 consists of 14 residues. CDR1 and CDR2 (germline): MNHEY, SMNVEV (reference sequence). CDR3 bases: TGTGCCAGCAGTAGGGGACTGCCGAACACTGAAGCTTTCTTT. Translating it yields CASSRGLPNTEAFF.

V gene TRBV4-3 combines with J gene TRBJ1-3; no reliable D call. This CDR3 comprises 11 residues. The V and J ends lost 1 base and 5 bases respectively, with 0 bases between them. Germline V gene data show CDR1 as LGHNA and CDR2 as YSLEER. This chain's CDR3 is CASSQGNTIYF. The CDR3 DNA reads TGCGCCAGCAGCCAAGGAAACACCATATATTTT.

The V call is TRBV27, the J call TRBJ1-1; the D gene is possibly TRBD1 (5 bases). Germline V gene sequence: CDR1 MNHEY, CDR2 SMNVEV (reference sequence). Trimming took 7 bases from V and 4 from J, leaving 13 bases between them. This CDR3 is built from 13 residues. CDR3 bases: TGTGCCAGCACCACGGGGGGGGGCACTGAAGCTTTCTTT. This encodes CASTTGGGTEAFF.

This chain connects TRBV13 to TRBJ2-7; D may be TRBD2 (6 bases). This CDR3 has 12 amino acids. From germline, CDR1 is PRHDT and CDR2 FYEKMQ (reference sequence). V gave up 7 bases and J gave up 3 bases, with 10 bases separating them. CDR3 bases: TGTGCCAGCACGGCGGGAAGCTACGAGCAGTACTTC. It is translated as CASTAGSYEQYF.

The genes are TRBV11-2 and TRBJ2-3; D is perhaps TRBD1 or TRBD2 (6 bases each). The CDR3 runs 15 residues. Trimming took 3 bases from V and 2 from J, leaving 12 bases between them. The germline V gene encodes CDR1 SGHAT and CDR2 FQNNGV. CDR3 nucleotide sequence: TGTGCCAGCAGCTTCGTAGGGGGGTTCACAGATACGCAGTATTTT. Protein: CASSFVGGFTDTQYF.

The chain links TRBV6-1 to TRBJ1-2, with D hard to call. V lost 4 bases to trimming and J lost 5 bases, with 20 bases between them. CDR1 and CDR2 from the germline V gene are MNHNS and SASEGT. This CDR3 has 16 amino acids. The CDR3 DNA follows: TGTGCCAGCAGTGGAGAACCCGGGTCCTCTTTTTATGGCTACACCTTC. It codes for CASSGEPGSSFYGYTF.

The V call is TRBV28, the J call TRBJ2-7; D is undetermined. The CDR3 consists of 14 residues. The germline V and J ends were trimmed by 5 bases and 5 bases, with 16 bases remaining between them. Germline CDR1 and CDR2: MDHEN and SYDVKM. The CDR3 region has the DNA TGTGCCAGCAGTCCCATTGCACAGTTCCACGAGCAGTACTTC. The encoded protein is CASSPIAQFHEQYF.

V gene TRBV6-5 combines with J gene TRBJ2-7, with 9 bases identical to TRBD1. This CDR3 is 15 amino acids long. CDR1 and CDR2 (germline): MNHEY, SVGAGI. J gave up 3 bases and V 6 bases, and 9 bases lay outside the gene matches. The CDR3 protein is CASSLSGTGFYEQYF. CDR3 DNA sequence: TGTGCCAGCAGCCTATCCGGGACAGGGTTCTACGAGCAGTACTTC.

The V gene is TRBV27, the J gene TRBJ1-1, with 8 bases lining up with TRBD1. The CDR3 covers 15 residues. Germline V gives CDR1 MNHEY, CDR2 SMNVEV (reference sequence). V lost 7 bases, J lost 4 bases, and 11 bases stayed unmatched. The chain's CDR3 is CASTPIGQGGTEAFF. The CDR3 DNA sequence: TGTGCCAGCACACCAATCGGACAGGGCGGCACTGAAGCTTTCTTT.

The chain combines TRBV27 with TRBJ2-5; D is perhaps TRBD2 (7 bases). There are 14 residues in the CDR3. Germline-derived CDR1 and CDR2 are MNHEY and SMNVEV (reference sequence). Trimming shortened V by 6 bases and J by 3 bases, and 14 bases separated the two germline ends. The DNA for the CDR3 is TGTGCCAGCAGCCCTCGGGGGGCCGAAGAGACCCAGTACTTC. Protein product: CASSPRGAEETQYF.

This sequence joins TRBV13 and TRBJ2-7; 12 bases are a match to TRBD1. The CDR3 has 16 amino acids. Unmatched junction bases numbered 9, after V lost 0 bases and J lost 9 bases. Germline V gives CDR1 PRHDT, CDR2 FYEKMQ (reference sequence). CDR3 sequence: CASSLGGTGGEKGQYF. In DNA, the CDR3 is TGTGCCAGCAGCTTAGGAGGGACAGGGGGCGAAAAAGGGCAGTACTTC.

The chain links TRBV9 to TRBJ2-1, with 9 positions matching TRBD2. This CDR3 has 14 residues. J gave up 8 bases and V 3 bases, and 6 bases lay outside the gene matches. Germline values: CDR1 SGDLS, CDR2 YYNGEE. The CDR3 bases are TGTGCCAGCAGCGATGGGACTAGCACGGATGAGCAGTTCTTC. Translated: CASSDGTSTDEQFF.

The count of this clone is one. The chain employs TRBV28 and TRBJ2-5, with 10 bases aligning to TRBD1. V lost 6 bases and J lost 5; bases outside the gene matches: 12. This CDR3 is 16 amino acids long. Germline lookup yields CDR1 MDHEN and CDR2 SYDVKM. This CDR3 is CASSLGDRGGRETQYF. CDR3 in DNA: TGTGCCAGCAGCCTGGGGGACAGGGGAGGTCGGGAGACCCAGTACTTC.

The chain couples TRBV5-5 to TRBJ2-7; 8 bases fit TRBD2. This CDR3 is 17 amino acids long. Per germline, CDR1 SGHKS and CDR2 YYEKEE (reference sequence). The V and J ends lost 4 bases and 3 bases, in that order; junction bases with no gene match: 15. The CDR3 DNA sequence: TGTGCCAGCAGCCCTGGGGCGCGGACTAGCAGTAACTACGAGCAGTACTTC. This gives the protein CASSPGARTSSNYEQYF. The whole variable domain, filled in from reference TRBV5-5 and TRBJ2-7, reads DAGVTQSPTHLIKTRGQQVTLRCSPISGHKSVSWYQQVLGQGPQFIFQYYEKEERGRGNFPDRFSARQFPNYSSELNVNALLLGDSALYLCASSPGARTSSNYEQYFGPGTRLTVT.

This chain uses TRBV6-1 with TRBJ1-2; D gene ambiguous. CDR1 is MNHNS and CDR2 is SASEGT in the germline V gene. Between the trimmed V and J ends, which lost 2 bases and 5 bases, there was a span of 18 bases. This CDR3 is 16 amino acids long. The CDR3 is CASSELWAGSQYGYTF. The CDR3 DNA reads TGTGCCAGCAGTGAATTGTGGGCAGGTTCACAGTATGGCTACACCTTC.

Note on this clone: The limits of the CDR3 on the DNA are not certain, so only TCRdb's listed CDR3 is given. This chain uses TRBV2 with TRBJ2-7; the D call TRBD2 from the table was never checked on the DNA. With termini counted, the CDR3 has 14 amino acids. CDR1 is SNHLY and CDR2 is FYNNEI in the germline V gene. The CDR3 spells CASILGGGGPEQYF.

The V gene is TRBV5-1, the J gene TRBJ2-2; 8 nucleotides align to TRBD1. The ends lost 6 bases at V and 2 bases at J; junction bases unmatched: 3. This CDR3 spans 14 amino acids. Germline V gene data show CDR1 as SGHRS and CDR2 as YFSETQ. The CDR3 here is CASNGQGNTGELFF. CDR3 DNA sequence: TGCGCCAGCAACGGACAGGGTAACACCGGGGAGCTGTTTTTT.

The CDR3 DNA reads TGTGCCAGCAGCTTAGAGTCCGAGCAGTACTTC. Its translation: CASSLESEQYF. This chain uses TRBV7-8 with TRBJ2-7; the D is unclear. The CDR3 has 11 amino acids. V lost 1 base and J 6 bases, leaving 4 bases between the germline ends. Germline V CDR1 and CDR2: SGHVS, FQNEAQ.

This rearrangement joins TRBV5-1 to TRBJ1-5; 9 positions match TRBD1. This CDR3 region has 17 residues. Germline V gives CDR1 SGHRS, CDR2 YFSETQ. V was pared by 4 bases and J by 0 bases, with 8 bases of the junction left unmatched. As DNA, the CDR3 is TGCGCCAGCAGCGGGGGGACAGGGCCGTATAGCAATCAGCCCCAGCATTTT. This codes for CASSGGTGPYSNQPQHF.

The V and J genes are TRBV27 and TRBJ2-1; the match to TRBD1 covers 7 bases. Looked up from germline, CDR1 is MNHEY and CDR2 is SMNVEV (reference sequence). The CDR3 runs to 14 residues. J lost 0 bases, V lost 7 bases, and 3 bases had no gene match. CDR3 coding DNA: TGTGCCAGCAAGGGACAGAACTCCTACAATGAGCAGTTCTTC. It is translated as CASKGQNSYNEQFF.